Listed below are T cell receptor beta chains from one sample, sequenced in a study of T cell responses to AZD1222 COVID-19 vaccine. Measured with immunoSEQ multiplex PCR; TCRdb has only the in-frame clones, and not every one. The sample contains tens of thousands of clones, 87% of which appear only once. The material was peripheral blood, obtained 28 days after the second AZD1222 dose. These receptors all come from an adult who received the AZD1222 COVID-19 vaccine. Each CDR3 is given with its conserved first and last residue. D genes are given only for firm matches. The listing skips clone size in some rows; elsewhere it reads once, few, many or a size class.

v_gene	abundance	j_gene	d_gene	CDR3nt	CDR3aa
TRBV30	few	TRBJ1-1	.	TGTGCCTGGAACAAGGACAGCAACACTGAAGCTTTCTTT	CAWNKDSNTEAFF
TRBV19	.	TRBJ2-2	.	TGTGCCAGTACCTCAGGGGCTAGCGCCTGGAGTATGAACACCGGGGAGCTGTTTTTT	CASTSGASAWSMNTGELFF
TRBV30	.	TRBJ1-5	.	TGTGCCTGGAGTAACGGGGAAGACCAGCCCCAGCATTTT	CAWSNGEDQPQHF
TRBV10-3	once	TRBJ1-3	.	TGTGCCATCAGGGGGACGGACGGAAACACCATATATTTT	CAIRGTDGNTIYF
TRBV21-1	.	TRBJ2-7	.	TGTGCCAGCAGCAAAGCAGGGGACTACGAGCAGTACTTC	CASSKAGDYEQYF
TRBV5-1	.	TRBJ2-2	TRBD1	TGCGCCAGCAGCCCCGGACAGGGGGGCGGGGAGCTGTTTTTT	CASSPGQGGGELFF
TRBV30	.	TRBJ1-2	.	TGTGCCTGTGGTCGAAATGGCTACACCTTC	CACGRNGYTF
TRBV29-1	.	TRBJ2-3	TRBD2	TGCAGCGTCGAAACTAGCGGGAGGCGCACAGATACGCAGTATTTT	CSVETSGRRTDTQYF
TRBV9	.	TRBJ2-7	TRBD2	TGTGCCAGCAGCGTAGCTTGGGGGGGAGTCGGTGGCGAGCAGTACTTC	CASSVAWGGVGGEQYF
TRBV12-3/TRBV12-4	once	TRBJ1-4	.	TGTGCCAGCAGTTTACCGGCGAATGAAAAACTGTTTTTT	CASSLPANEKLFF
TRBV5-1	.	TRBJ2-1	TRBD2	TGCGCCAGCACCGACTATCTGTGGGGAGGGCGAAGTGAGCAGTTCTTC	CASTDYLWGGRSEQFF
TRBV4-2	.	TRBJ1-4	.	TGTGCCAGCAGCCAAGATCGTGGTGAAAAACTGTTTTTT	CASSQDRGEKLFF
TRBV11-2	.	TRBJ1-4	.	TGTGCCAGCAGCTTAGGTTCGGGGGCTTCTAATGAAAAACTGTTTTTT	CASSLGSGASNEKLFF
TRBV19	.	TRBJ2-1	.	TGTGCCACCTCCTACAGGGCCCCCTACAATGAGCAGTTCTTC	CATSYRAPYNEQFF
TRBV29-1	.	TRBJ2-3	.	TGCAGCGTTGGCCAGGGACTGACTTCTGGTACGCAGTATTTT	CSVGQGLTSGTQYF
TRBV7-8	few	TRBJ2-1	TRBD2	TGTGCCAGCGGCTTTCGGGGAGGGCCCAATGAGCAGTTCTTC	CASGFRGGPNEQFF
TRBV19	.	TRBJ2-5	TRBD2	TGTGCCAGTAGTATCAGGGTGACTAGCGGAAGAAGGGGGGAGACCCAGTACTTC	CASSIRVTSGRRGETQYF
TRBV21-1	once	TRBJ1-6	.	TGTGCCACCCTCCGAGGTAGGGATTCACCCCTCCACTTT	CATLRGRDSPLHF
TRBV15	.	TRBJ1-1	.	TGTGCCACCAGCAGAGATCGGGGAAGGGTGGCTTTCTTT	CATSRDRGRVAFF
TRBV6-1	.	TRBJ2-2	.	TGTGCCAGCAGTGAAATGACGAGGTCGGCTAACGGCGGGGAGCTGTTTTTT	CASSEMTRSANGGELFF
TRBV3-1/TRBV3-2	.	TRBJ2-6	.	TGTGCCAGCAGCCAAGGACAGCTTTCTGGGGCCAACGTCCTGACTTTC	CASSQGQLSGANVLTF
TRBV5-1	once	TRBJ1-6	.	TGCGCCAGCAGCACCCTACCAGGGGTTACCTATAATTCACCCCTCCACTTT	CASSTLPGVTYNSPLHF
TRBV30	.	TRBJ2-2	.	TGTGCCTGGAGGCCGCTTATTCTCGGGGAGCTGTTTTTT	CAWRPLILGELFF
TRBV28	.	TRBJ1-5	.	TGTGCCAGCAGTGGGCCTAATCAGCCCCAGCATTTT	CASSGPNQPQHF
TRBV5-1	.	TRBJ2-1	.	TGCGCCAGCAGCTTGGTAGGCGGGCGCAGGTTGAATGAGCAGTTCTTC	CASSLVGGRRLNEQFF
TRBV28	.	TRBJ2-7	TRBD2	TGTGCCAGCACCTGGGGGGCGGGAGGGCCGTCCTACGAGCAGTACTTC	CASTWGAGGPSYEQYF
TRBV28	.	TRBJ1-5	.	TGTGCCAGCAGTTTACCGCAGGCCGGTCAGCCCCAGCATTTT	CASSLPQAGQPQHF
TRBV24-1	.	TRBJ1-5	TRBD1	TGTGCCACCAGCGCCGGGACAGGGGGACGGGGCAATCAGCCCCAGCATTTT	CATSAGTGGRGNQPQHF
TRBV28	few	TRBJ1-5	.	TGTGCCAGCAGCTCCTCGGGGGCCCCCCTTCAGCCCCAGCATTTT	CASSSSGAPLQPQHF
TRBV28	.	TRBJ1-3	.	TGTGCCAGCAGGGGGGCCGGGGAGCCAAATGGAAACACCATATATTTT	CASRGAGEPNGNTIYF
TRBV11-2	once	TRBJ1-5	TRBD1	TGTGCCAGCAGCTTAGAGGACAGGCAGCCCCAGCATTTT	CASSLEDRQPQHF
TRBV18	once	TRBJ1-2	.	TGTGCCAGCTCACCGGAGGGGACTAACTATGGCTACACCTTC	CASSPEGTNYGYTF
TRBV19	.	TRBJ1-2	TRBD1	TGTGCCAGTACCGGACAGGGGCACAACTATGGCTACACCTTC	CASTGQGHNYGYTF
TRBV18	.	TRBJ1-1	.	TGTGCCAGCTCAACTTCCTGGGACACTGAAGCTTTCTTT	CASSTSWDTEAFF
TRBV7-3	once	TRBJ2-1	TRBD2	TGTGCCAGCAGCTTGAAAGCGGGAGGGCTGTACAATGAGCAGTTCTTC	CASSLKAGGLYNEQFF
TRBV27	once	TRBJ1-1	.	TGTGCCAGCAGTCCCAAGTGGACGGCCACTGAAGCTTTCTTT	CASSPKWTATEAFF
TRBV27	.	TRBJ2-7	.	TGTGCCAGCAGTTATCGGAAGGGAGGATACGAGCAGTACTTC	CASSYRKGGYEQYF
TRBV5-4	.	TRBJ2-7	TRBD2	TGTGCCAGCAGCGTCCGACTAGCCCAAGGGTCCTACGAGCAGTACTTC	CASSVRLAQGSYEQYF
TRBV6-1	.	TRBJ1-3	.	TGTGCCAGCAGTGTACCGACAGTCCCGAGCTCTGGAAACACCATATATTTT	CASSVPTVPSSGNTIYF
TRBV29-1	once	TRBJ1-3	TRBD1	TGCAGCGGTACAACAGGGGGAGGTGGAAACACCATATATTTT	CSGTTGGGGNTIYF
TRBV24-1	few	TRBJ2-7	TRBD1	TGTGCCACCAGTGCCCCCGCCGGGACAGGGTCCTACGAGCAGTACTTC	CATSAPAGTGSYEQYF
TRBV25-1	.	TRBJ1-1	TRBD1	TGTGCCAGCAGTGAAGGGACAGGGAACACTGAAGCTTTCTTT	CASSEGTGNTEAFF
TRBV30	few	TRBJ2-7	.	TGTGCCTGGAGCGAATTAGGGGCCGAGCAGTACTTC	CAWSELGAEQYF
TRBV7-2	.	TRBJ2-7	.	TGTGCCAGCAGCTTAACCCACTCCTACGAGCAGTACTTC	CASSLTHSYEQYF
TRBV12-3/TRBV12-4	.	TRBJ1-1	TRBD1	TGTGCCAGCAGTAAAATCGGACAGGGATCGACTTTCTTT	CASSKIGQGSTFF
TRBV29-1	.	TRBJ1-2	.	TGCAGCGTTGGCGATCAGGGAAATGGCTACACCTTC	CSVGDQGNGYTF
TRBV28	.	TRBJ1-6	.	TGTGCCAGCGACGGAAAAAATAATTCACCCCTCCACTTT	CASDGKNNSPLHF
TRBV21-1	.	TRBJ2-2	.	TGTGCCAGCAGCACTTGGACTAGCGGGAAAACCCCCCCCCGGAACACCGGGGAGCTGTTTTTT	CASSTWTSGKTPPRNTGELFF
TRBV2	medium-sized	TRBJ2-7	TRBD1	TGTGCCAGCAAGAGATTCGGGACAGGGATGTACGAGCAGTACTTC	CASKRFGTGMYEQYF
TRBV5-8	.	TRBJ1-5	.	TGTGCCAGCAGCTTCGTGGATCAGCCCCAGCATTTT	CASSFVDQPQHF
TRBV14	.	TRBJ2-2	TRBD2	TGTGCCAGCAGCCACCAGACTAGCGGGAGAGTCGGGGAGCTGTTTTTT	CASSHQTSGRVGELFF